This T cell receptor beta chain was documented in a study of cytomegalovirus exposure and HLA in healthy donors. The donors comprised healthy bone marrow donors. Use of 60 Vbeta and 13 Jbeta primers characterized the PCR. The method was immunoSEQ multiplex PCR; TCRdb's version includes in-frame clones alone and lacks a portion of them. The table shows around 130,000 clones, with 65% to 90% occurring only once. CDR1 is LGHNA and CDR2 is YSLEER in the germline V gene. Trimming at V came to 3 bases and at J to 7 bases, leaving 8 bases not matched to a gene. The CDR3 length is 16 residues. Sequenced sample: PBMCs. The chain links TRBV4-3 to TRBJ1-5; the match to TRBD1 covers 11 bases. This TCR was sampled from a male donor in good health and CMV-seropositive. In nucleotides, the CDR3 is TGCGCCAGCAGCCAGACCGGGACAGGGGGGCCCCAGCCCCAGCATTTT. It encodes CASSQTGTGGPQPQHF.